A single sample gave rise to the 2 T cell receptor beta chains below, sequenced in a study of blood T cell repertoires in COVID-19. The table came from immunoSEQ multiplex PCR; TCRdb's copy has only in-frame clones and leaves some out. The sample contains roughly 300,000 clones, 80% to 90% of which appear only once. Sequences were obtained from PBMCs or T cells enriched from blood (not recorded which). Every receptor here comes from a woman between 35 and 50 years old with acute COVID-19.

The chain couples TRBV3-1 (or the pseudogene TRBV3-2) to TRBJ1-3; 7 bases agree with TRBD1. Germline assignment: CDR1 LGHDT and CDR2 YNNKEL (reference sequence). Germline trimming cut 4 bases from V and 3 bases from J; bases unmatched to any gene: 15. CDR3 length: 18 amino acids. The CDR3 DNA reads as TGTGCCAGCAGCCCCGTGGTGGGGCAGGGGGGAGGTGGAAACACCATATATTTT. Residues: CASSPVVGQGGGGNTIYF.

The V gene is TRBV29-1, the J gene TRBJ1-2, with D perhaps matching TRBD1 (6 bases). Germline V CDR1 and CDR2: SQVTM, ANQGSEA. This CDR3 has 15 residues. Trimming removed 4 bases at V and 4 bases at J, with 19 bases between. As DNA, the CDR3 is TGCAGCGTTGGGGGGATGGGGGCCGGTAGCTATGGCTACACCTTC. Protein: CSVGGMGAGSYGYTF.